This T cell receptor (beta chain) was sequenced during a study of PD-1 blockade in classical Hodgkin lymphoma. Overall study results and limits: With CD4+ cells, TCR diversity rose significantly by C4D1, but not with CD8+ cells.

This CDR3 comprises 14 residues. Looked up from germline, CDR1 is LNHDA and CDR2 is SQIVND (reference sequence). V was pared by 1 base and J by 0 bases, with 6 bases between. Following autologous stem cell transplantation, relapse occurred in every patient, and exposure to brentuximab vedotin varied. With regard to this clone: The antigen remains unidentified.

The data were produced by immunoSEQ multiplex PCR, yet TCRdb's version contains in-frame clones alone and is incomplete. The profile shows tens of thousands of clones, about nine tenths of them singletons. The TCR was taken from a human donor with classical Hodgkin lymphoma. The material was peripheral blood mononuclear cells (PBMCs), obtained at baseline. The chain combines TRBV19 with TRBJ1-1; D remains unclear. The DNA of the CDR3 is TGTGCCAGTAGTATAGGACGGCTGAACACTGAAGCTTTCTTT. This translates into CASSIGRLNTEAFF.